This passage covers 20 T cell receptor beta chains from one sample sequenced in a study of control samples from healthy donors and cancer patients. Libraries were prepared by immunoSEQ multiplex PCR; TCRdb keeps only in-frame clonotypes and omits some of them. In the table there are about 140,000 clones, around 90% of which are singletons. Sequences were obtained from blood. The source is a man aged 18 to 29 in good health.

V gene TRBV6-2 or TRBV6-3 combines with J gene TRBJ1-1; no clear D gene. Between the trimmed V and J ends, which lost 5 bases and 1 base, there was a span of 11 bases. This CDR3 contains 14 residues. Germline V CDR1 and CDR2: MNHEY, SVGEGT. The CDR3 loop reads CASSRTLENTEAFF. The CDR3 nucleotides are TGTGCCAGCAGTAGGACCCTTGAGAACACTGAAGCTTTCTTT.

CDR3 sequence reads: CASTVPVEETQYF. The DNA for the CDR3 is TGTGCCAGCACAGTGCCAGTTGAAGAGACCCAGTACTTC. The gene calls are TRBV2 and TRBJ2-5; D gene ambiguous. V was trimmed by 7 bases and J by 3 bases, leaving 12 bases between them. The germline V gene encodes CDR1 SNHLY and CDR2 FYNNEI. This CDR3 comprises 13 residues. The full variable domain, in which reference TRBV2 and TRBJ2-5 provide the parts outside the CDR3, is EPEVTQTPSHQVTQMGQEVILRCVPISNHLYFYWYRQILGQKVEFLVSFYNNEISEKSEIFDDQFSVERPDGSNFTLKIRSTKLEDSAMYFCASTVPVEETQYFGPGTRLLVL.

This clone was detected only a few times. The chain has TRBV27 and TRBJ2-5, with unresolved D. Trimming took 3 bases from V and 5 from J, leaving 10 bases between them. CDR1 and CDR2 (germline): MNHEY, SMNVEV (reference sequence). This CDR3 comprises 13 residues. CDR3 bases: TGTGCCAGCAGTTTGTATAGGTGGGAGACCCAGTACTTC. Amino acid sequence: CASSLYRWETQYF.

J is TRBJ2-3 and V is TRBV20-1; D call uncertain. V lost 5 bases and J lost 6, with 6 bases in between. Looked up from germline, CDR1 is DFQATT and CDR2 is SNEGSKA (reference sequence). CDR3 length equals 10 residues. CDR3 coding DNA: TGCAGTGCTGGGTGGGATACGCAGTATTTT. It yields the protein CSAGWDTQYF.

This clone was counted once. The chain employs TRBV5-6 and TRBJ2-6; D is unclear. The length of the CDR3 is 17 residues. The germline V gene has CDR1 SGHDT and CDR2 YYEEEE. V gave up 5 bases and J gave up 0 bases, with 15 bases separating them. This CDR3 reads CASSLTGLPSGANVLTF. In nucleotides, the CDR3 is TGTGCCAGCAGTCTGACGGGTCTCCCCTCTGGGGCCAACGTCCTGACTTTC.

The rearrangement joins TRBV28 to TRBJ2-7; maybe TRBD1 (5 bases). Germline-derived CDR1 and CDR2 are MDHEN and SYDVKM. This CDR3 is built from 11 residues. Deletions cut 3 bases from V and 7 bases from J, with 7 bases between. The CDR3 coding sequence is TGTGCCAGCAGTTTTCGGACAGAGCAGTACTTC. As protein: CASSFRTEQYF.

The CDR3 DNA reads TGTGCCAGCAGCTTAGGAGGGGGCGAAGGTGAAAAACTGTTTTTT. Protein product: CASSLGGGEGEKLFF. The V gene is TRBV7-6, the J gene TRBJ1-4; TRBD1 matches at 7 bases. The CDR3 covers 15 residues. The trim removed 1 base at V and 7 bases at J, leaving 6 bases unmatched. CDR1 SGHVS and CDR2 FNYEAQ come from the germline V gene.

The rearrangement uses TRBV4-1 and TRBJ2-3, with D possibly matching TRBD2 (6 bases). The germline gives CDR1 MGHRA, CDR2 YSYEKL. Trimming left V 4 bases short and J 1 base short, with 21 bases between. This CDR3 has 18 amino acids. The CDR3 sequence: CASSPMGVPPGGTDTQYF. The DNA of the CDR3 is TGCGCCAGCAGCCCCATGGGGGTGCCCCCGGGAGGCACAGATACGCAGTATTTT.

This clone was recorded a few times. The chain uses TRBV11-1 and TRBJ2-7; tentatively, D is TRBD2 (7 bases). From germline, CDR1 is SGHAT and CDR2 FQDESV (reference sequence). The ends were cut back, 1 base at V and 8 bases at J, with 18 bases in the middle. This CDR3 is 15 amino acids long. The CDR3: CASSLGLAGGVQQYF. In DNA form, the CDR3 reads TGTGCCAGCAGCTTAGGACTAGCTGGGGGCGTTCAGCAGTACTTC. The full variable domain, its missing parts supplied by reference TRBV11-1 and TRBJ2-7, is EAEVAQSPRYKITEKSQAVAFWCDPISGHATLYWYRQILGQGPELLVQFQDESVVDDSQLPKDRFSAERLKGVDSTLKIQPAELGDSAMYLCASSLGLAGGVQQYFGPGTRLTVT.

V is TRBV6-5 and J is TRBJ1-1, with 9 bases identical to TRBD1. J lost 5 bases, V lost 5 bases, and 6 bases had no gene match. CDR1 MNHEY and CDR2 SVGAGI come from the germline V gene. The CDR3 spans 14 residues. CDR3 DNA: TGTGCCAGCAGTACTGGGACAGGGAGGACTGAAGCTTTCTTT. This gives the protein CASSTGTGRTEAFF.

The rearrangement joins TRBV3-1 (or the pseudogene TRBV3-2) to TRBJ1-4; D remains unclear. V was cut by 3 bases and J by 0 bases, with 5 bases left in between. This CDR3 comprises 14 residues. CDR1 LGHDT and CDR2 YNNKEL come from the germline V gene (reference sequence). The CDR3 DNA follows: TGTGCCAGCAGCCAGGTTGCAACTAATGAAAAACTGTTTTTT. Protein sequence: CASSQVATNEKLFF.

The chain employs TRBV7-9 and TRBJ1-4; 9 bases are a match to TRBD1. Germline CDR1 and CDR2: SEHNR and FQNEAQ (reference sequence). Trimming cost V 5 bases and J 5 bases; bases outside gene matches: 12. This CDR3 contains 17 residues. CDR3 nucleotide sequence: TGTGCCAGCAGCCCCGGGACAGGGCGCTCTGAGAATGAAAAACTGTTTTTT. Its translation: CASSPGTGRSENEKLFF. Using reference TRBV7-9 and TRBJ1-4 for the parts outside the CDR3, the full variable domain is DTGVSQNPRHKITKRGQNVTFRCDPISEHNRLYWYRQTLGQGPEFLTYFQNEAQLEKSRLLSDRFSAERPKGSFSTLEIQRTEQGDSAMYLCASSPGTGRSENEKLFFGSGTQLSVL.

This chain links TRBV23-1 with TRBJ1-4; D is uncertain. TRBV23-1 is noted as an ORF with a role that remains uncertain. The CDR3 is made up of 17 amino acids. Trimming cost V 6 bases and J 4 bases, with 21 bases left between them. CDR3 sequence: CASSRYRHGRINEKLFF. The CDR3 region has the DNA TGCGCCAGCAGCCGATACCGACATGGCAGAATTAATGAAAAACTGTTTTTT.

CDR3 nucleotide sequence: TGTGCCAGCAGTTTAGTATTTACGATTGGCACCGGGGAGCTGTTTTTT. This encodes CASSLVFTIGTGELFF. The chain couples TRBV27 to TRBJ2-2; D uncertain. CDR3 size: 16 residues. Trimming removed 2 bases from V and 4 bases from J, with 14 bases in between. CDR1 is MNHEY, CDR2 SMNVEV, per germline (reference sequence).

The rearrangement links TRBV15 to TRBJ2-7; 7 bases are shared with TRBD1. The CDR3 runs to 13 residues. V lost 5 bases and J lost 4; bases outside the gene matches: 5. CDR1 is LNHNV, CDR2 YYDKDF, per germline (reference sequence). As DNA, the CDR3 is TGTGCCACCAGCTTTGGACAGGAGTACGAGCAGTACTTC. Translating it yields CATSFGQEYEQYF.

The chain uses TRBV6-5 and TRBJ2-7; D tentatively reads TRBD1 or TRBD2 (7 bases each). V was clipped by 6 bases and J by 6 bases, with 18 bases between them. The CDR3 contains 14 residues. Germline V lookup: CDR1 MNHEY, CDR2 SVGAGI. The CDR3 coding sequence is TGTGCCAGCAGACCCTCCCAGGGGGGGGGCGAGCAGTACTTC. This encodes CASRPSQGGGEQYF.

CDR3 amino acids: CAVRPPGQGYGYTF. CDR3 DNA: TGTGCCGTCCGTCCTCCGGGACAGGGCTATGGCTACACCTTC. This chain uses TRBV27 with TRBJ1-2; TRBD1 agrees at 9 bases. The germline CDR1 and CDR2 sequences are MNHEY and SMNVEV (reference sequence). V shed 11 bases, J shed 4 bases, and the junction held 11 bases outside the gene matches. CDR3 length equals 14 residues.

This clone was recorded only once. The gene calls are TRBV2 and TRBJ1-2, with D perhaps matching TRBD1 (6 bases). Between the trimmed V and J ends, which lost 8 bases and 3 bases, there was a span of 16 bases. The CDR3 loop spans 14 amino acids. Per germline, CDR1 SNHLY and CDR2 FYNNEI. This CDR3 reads CASLRGTQDYGYTF. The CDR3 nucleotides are TGTGCCAGCTTAAGAGGGACACAGGACTATGGCTACACCTTC.

Written as DNA, the CDR3 is TGTGCCAGCACCCTATCCGGACAACCCGAGCAGTACTTC. Protein sequence: CASTLSGQPEQYF. J is TRBJ2-7 and V is TRBV7-2; the D gene is possibly TRBD1 (5 bases). Germline V CDR1 and CDR2: SGHTA, FQGNSA. This CDR3 has 13 amino acids. The V and J ends lost 7 bases and 6 bases respectively, with 16 bases between them.

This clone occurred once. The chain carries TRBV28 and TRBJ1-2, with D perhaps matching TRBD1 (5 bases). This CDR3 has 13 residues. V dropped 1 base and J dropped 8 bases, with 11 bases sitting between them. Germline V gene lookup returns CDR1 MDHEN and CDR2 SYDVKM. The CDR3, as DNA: TGTGCCAGCAGTTTATCTCGGGAGGGGGGCTACACCTTC. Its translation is CASSLSREGGYTF.